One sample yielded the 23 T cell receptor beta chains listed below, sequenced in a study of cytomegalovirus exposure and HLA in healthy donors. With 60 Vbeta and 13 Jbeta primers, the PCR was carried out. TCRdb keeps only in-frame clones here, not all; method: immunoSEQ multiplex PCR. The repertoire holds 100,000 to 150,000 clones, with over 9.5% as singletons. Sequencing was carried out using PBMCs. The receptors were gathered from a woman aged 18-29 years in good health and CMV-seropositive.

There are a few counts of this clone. The CDR3 coding sequence is TGTGCCAGCAGCCTCGAGCCCCTCCCCGCGACTCCAAACGAGCAGTACTTC. Translating gives CASSLEPLPATPNEQYF. The rearrangement joins TRBV9 to TRBJ2-7; D is unresolved. Between the trimmed V and J ends, which lost 4 bases and 5 bases, there was a span of 25 bases. The CDR3 is 17 amino acids. The germline V gene has CDR1 SGDLS and CDR2 YYNGEE. Complete variable domain (other parts from reference TRBV9 and TRBJ2-7): DSGVTQTPKHLITATGQRVTLRCSPRSGDLSVYWYQQSLDQGLQFLIQYYNGEERAKGNILERFSAQQFPDLHSELNLSSLELGDSALYFCASSLEPLPATPNEQYFGPGTRLTVT.

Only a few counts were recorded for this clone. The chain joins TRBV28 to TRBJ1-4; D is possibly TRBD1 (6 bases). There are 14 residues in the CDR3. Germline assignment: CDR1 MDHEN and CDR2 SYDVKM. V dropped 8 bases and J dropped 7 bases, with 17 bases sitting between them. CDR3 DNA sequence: TGTGCCAGCGAAAGCAGGGGCGGCGCTGAAAAACTGTTTTTT. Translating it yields CASESRGGAEKLFF.

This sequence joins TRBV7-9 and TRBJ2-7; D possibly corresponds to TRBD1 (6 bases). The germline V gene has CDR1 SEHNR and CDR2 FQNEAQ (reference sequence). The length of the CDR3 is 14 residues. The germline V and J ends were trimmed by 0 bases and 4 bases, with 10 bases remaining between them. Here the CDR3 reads CASSLAQGFYEQYF. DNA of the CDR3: TGTGCCAGCAGCTTAGCGCAGGGGTTTTACGAGCAGTACTTC.

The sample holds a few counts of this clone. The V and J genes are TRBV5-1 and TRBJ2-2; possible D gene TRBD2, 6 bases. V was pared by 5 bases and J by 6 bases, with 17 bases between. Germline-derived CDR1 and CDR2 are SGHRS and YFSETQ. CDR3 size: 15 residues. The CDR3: CASRASGVGPGELFF. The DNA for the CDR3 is TGCGCCAGCAGGGCCTCGGGAGTGGGTCCCGGGGAGCTGTTTTTT.

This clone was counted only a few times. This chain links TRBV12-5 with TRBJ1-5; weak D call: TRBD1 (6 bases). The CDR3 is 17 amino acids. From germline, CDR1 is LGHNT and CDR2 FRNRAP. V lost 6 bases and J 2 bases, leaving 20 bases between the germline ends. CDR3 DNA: TGTGCTAGTGGACCCAGGGGACGCAGGGAAGGCAATCAGCCCCAGCATTTT. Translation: CASGPRGRREGNQPQHF.

DNA of the CDR3: TGTGCCACCCATGATATACAGGGCCTTGGCTACACCTTC. Its translation: CATHDIQGLGYTF. The chain combines TRBV10-3 with TRBJ1-2, with D maybe TRBD1 (6 bases). Germline V gives CDR1 ENHRY, CDR2 SYGVKD. Trimming stripped 10 bases from V and 7 bases from J, with 19 bases between. CDR3 length equals 13 residues.

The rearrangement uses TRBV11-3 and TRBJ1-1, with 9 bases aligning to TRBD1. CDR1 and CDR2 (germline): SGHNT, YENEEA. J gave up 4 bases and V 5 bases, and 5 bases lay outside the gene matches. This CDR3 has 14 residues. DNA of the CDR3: TGTGCCAGCAGCCCAGGACAGGGGACCACTGAAGCTTTCTTT. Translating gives CASSPGQGTTEAFF.

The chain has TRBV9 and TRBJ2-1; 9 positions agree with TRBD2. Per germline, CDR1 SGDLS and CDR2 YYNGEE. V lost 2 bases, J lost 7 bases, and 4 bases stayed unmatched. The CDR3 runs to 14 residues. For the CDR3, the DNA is TGTGCCAGCAGCGTTCTAGCGGGACGAAATGAGCAGTTCTTC. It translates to CASSVLAGRNEQFF.

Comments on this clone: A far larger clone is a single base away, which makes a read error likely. The CDR3 region has the DNA TGTGCCAGCTCCCGCTTACTAGAAGGTGAGCAGTTCTTC. Translation: CASSRLLEGEQFF. The rearrangement joins TRBV5-6 to TRBJ2-1; perhaps TRBD2 as D (5 bases). V lost 7 bases, J lost 9 bases, and 17 bases lay in between. The CDR3 is made up of 13 amino acids. Germline V gene lookup returns CDR1 SGHDT and CDR2 YYEEEE.

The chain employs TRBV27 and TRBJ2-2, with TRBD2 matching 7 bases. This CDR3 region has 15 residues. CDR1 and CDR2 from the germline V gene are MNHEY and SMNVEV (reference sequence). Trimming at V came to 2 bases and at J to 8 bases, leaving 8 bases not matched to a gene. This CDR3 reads CASSLGGLVGGELFF. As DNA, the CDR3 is TGTGCCAGCAGTTTAGGAGGACTAGTTGGTGGGGAGCTGTTTTTT.

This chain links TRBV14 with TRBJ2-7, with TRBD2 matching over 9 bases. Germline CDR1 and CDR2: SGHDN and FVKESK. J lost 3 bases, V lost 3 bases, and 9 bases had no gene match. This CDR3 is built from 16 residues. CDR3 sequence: CASSQVAGVSFYEQYF. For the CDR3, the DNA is TGTGCCAGCAGCCAGGTAGCGGGAGTCAGCTTCTACGAGCAGTACTTC.

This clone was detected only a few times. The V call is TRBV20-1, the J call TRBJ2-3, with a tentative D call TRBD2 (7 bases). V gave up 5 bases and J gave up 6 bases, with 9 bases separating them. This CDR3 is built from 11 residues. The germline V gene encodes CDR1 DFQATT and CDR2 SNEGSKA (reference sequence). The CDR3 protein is CSAAGADTQYF. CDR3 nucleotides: TGCAGTGCTGCGGGGGCCGATACGCAGTATTTT.

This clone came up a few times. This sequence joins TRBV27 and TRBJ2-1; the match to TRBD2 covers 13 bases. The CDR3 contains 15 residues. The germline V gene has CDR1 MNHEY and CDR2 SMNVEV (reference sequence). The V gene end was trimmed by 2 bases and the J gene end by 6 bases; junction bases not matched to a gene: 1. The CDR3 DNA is TGTGCCAGCAGTTTAACTAGCGGGAGGGCCAATGAGCAGTTCTTC. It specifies CASSLTSGRANEQFF.

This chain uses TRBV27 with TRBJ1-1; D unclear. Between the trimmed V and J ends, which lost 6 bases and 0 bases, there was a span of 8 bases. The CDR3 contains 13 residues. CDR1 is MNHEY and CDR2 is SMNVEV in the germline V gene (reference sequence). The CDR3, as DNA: TGTGCCAGCAGCACAACCTTGAACACTGAAGCTTTCTTT. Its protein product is CASSTTLNTEAFF.

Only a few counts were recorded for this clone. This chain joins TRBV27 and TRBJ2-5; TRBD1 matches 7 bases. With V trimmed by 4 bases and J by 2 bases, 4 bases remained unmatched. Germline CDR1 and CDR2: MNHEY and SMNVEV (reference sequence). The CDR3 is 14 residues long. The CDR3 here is CASSYQGVQETQYF. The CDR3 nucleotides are TGTGCCAGCAGTTACCAGGGGGTTCAAGAGACCCAGTACTTC.

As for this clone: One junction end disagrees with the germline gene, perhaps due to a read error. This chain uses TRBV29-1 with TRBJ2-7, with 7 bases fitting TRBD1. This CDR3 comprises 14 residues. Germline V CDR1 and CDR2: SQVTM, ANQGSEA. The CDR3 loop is CSVNYRDRPYEKYF. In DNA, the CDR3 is TGCAGCGTAAATTATCGGGACAGACCATACGAGAAGTACTTT.

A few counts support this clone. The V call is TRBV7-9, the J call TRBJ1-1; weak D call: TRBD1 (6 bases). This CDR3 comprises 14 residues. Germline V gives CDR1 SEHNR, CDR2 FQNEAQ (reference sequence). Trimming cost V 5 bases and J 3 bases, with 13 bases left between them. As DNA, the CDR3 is TGTGCCAGCAGCCCAGGGGTCTGGGACACTGAAGCTTTCTTT. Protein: CASSPGVWDTEAFF. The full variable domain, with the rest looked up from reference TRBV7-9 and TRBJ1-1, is DTGVSQNPRHKITKRGQNVTFRCDPISEHNRLYWYRQTLGQGPEFLTYFQNEAQLEKSRLLSDRFSAERPKGSFSTLEIQRTEQGDSAMYLCASSPGVWDTEAFFGQGTRLTVV.

CDR3 protein: CASSASGGTDTQYF. The CDR3 DNA is TGTGCCAGCAGTGCAAGCGGTGGCACAGATACGCAGTATTTT. The chain has TRBV25-1 and TRBJ2-3; D is possibly TRBD2 (5 bases). The CDR3 extends over 14 amino acids. Germline V lookup: CDR1 MGHDK, CDR2 SYGVNS. Trimming stripped 4 bases from V and 1 base from J, with 9 bases between.

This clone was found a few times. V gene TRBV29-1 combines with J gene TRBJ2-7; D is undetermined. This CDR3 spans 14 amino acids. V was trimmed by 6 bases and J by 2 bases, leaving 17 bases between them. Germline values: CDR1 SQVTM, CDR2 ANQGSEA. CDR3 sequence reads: CSVVLRGMTYEQYF. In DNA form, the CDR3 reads TGCAGCGTGGTTCTCCGCGGCATGACCTACGAGCAGTACTTC.

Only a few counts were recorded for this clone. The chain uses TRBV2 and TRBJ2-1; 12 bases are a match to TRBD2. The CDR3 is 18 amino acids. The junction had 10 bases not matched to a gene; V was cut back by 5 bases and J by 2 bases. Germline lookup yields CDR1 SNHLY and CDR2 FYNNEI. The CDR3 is CASSLTSGRTSPYNEQFF. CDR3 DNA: TGTGCCAGCAGTTTAACTAGCGGGAGGACCTCCCCCTACAATGAGCAGTTCTTC.

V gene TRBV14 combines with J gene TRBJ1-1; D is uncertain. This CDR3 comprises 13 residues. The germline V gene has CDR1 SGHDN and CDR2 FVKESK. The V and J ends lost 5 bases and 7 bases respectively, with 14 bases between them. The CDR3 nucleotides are TGTGCCAGCAGCTCAAGTGGAGTAAGTGAAGCTTTCTTT. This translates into CASSSSGVSEAFF. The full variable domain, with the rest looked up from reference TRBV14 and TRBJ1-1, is EAGVTQFPSHSVIEKGQTVTLRCDPISGHDNLYWYRRVMGKEIKFLLHFVKESKQDESGMPNNRFLAERTGGTYSTLKVQPAELEDSGVYFCASSSSGVSEAFFGQGTRLTVV.

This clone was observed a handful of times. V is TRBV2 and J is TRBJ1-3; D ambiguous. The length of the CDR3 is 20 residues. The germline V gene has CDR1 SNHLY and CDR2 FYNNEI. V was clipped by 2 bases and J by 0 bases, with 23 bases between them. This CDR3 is CASSETRVFGDTRSGNTIYF. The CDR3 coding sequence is TGTGCCAGCAGTGAAACGAGGGTCTTTGGTGATACGCGCTCTGGAAACACCATATATTTT.

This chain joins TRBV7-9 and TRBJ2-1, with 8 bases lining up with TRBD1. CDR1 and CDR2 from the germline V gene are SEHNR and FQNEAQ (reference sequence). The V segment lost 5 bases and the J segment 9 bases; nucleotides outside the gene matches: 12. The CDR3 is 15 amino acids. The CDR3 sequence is CASSPEDREFGEQFF. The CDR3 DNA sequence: TGTGCCAGCAGCCCCGAGGACAGGGAGTTTGGTGAGCAGTTCTTC.